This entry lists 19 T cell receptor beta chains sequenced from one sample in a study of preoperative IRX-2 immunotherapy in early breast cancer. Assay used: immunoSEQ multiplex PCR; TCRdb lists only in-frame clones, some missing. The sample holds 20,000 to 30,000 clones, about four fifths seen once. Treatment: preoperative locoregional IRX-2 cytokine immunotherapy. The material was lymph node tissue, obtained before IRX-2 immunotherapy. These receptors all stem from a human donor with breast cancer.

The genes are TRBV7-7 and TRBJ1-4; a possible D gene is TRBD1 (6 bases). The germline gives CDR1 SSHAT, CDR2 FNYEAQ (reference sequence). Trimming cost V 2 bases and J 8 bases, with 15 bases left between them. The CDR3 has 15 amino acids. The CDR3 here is CASSLTGQVGEKLFF. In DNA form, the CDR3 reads TGTGCCAGCAGCTTAACAGGGCAGGTCGGGGAAAAACTGTTTTTT.

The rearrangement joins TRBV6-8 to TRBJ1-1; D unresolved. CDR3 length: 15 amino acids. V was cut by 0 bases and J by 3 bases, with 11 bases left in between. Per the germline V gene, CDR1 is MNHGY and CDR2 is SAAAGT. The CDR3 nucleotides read TGTGCCAGCAGTTACTCGATACTTGGCTACACTGAAGCTTTCTTT. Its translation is CASSYSILGYTEAFF.

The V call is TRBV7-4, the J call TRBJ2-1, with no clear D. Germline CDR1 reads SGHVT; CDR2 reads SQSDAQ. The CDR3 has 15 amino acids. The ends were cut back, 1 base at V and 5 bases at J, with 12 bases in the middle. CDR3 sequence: CASSLDSLRDNEQFF. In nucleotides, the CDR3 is TGTGCCAGCAGCTTAGACTCTCTACGGGACAATGAGCAGTTCTTC.

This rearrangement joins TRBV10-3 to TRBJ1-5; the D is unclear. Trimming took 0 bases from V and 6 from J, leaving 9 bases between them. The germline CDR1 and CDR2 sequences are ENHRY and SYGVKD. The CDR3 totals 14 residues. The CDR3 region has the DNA TGTGCCATCAGTGAGTCAGGGATCGGTCAGCCCCAGCATTTT. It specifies CAISESGIGQPQHF.

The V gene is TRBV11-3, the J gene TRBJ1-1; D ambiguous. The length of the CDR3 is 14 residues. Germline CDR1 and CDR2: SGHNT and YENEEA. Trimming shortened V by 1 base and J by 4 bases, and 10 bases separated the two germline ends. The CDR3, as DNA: TGTGCCAGCAGCTTAGTAACTGGTGGCACTGAAGCTTTCTTT. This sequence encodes CASSLVTGGTEAFF.

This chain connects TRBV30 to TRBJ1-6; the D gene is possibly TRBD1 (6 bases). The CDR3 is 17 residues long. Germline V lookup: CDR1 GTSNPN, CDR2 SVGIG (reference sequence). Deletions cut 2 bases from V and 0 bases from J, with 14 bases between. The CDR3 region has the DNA TGTGCCTGGAGTACCGGGACACCGAGCTCCTATAATTCACCCCTCCACTTT. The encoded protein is CAWSTGTPSSYNSPLHF. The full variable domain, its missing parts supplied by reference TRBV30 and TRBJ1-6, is SQTIHQWPATLVQPVGSPLSLECTVEGTSNPNLYWYRQAAGRGLQLLFYSVGIGQISSEVPQNLSASRPQDRQFILSSKKLLLSDSGFYLCAWSTGTPSSYNSPLHFGNGTRLTVT.

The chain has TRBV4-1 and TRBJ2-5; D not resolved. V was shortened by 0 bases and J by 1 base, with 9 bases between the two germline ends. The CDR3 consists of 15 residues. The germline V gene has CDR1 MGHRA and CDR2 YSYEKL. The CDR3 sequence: CASSQDFTVQETQYF. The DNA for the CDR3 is TGCGCCAGCAGCCAAGATTTTACAGTCCAAGAGACCCAGTACTTC.

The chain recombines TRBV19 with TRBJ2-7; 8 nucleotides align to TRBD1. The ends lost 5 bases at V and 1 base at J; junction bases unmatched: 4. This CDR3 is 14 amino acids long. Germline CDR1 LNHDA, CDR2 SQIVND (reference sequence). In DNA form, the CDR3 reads TGTGCCAGTAGTTCGACAGGGGAGTCCTACGAGCAGTACTTC. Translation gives CASSSTGESYEQYF.

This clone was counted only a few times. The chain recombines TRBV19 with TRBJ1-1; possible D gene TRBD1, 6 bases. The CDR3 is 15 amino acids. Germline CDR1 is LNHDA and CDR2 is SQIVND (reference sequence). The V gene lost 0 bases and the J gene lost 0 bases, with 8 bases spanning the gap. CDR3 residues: CASSIENRVNTEAFF. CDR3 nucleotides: TGTGCCAGTAGTATAGAGAACAGGGTGAACACTGAAGCTTTCTTT.

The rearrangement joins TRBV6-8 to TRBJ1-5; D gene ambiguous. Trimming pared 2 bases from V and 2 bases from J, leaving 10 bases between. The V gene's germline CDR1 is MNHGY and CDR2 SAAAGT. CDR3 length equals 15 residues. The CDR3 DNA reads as TGTGCCAGCAGTTACCCGGATGGGGGCAATCAGCCCCAGCATTTT. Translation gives CASSYPDGGNQPQHF.

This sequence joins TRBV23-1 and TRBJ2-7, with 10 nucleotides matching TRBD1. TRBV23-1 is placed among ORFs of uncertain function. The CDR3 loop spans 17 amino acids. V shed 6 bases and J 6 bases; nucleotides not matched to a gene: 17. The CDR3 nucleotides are TGCGCCAGCAGCCAAACCCTCCCGGGACAGGGGTTTCGCGAGCAGTACTTC. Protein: CASSQTLPGQGFREQYF.

CDR3 in amino acids: CASSQVQGVHQPQHF. The DNA for the CDR3 is TGCGCCAGCAGCCAGGTACAGGGGGTTCATCAGCCCCAGCATTTT. The chain uses TRBV4-1 and TRBJ1-5; 8 nucleotides align to TRBD1. The CDR3 runs 15 residues. Germline V gene data show CDR1 as MGHRA and CDR2 as YSYEKL. V was pared by 3 bases and J by 5 bases, with 6 bases of the junction left unmatched.

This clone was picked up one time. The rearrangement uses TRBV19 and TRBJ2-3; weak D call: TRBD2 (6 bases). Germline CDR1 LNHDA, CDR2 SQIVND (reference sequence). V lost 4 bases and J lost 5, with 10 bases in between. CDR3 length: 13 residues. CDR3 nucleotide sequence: TGTGCCAGTAGTACGAGTAGCGGAGATACGCAGTATTTT. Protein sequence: CASSTSSGDTQYF. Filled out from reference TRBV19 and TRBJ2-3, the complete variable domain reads DGGITQSPKYLFRKEGQNVTLSCEQNLNHDAMYWYRQDPGQGLRLIYYSQIVNDFQKGDIAEGYSVSREKKESFPLTVTSAQKNPTAFYLCASSTSSGDTQYFGPGTRLTVL.

Here the CDR3 reads CASGSGGAFTGELFF. The CDR3 DNA reads TGTGCCAGCGGCAGCGGGGGGGCCTTCACCGGGGAGCTGTTTTTT. The chain uses TRBV28 and TRBJ2-2, with 10 bases identical to TRBD2. Trimming took 8 bases from V and 4 from J; bases not matched to a gene: 7. The germline V gene encodes CDR1 MDHEN and CDR2 SYDVKM. CDR3 length: 15 residues.

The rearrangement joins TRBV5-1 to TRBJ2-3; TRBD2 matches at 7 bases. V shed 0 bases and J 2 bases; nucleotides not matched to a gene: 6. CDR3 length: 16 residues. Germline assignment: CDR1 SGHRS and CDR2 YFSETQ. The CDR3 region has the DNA TGCGCCAGCAGCTTGGGGACTAGTTCTTACACAGATACGCAGTATTTT. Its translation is CASSLGTSSYTDTQYF.

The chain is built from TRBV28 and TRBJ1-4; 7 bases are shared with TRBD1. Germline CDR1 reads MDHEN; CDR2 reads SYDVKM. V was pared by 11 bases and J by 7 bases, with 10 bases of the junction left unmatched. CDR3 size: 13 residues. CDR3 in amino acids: CASRGQNFEKLFF. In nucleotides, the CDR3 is TGTGCCTCCCGGGGACAGAACTTTGAAAAACTGTTTTTT.

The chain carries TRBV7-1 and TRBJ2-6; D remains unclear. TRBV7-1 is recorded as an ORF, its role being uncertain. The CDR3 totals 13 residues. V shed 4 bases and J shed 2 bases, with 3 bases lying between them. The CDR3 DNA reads TGTGCCAGCAGCTTTACTGGGGCCAACGTCCTGACTTTC. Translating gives CASSFTGANVLTF.

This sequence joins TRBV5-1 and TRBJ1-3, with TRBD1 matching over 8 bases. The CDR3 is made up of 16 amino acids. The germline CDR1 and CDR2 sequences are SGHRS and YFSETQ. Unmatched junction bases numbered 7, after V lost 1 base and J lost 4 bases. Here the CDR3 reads CASSLQGQVSGNTIYF. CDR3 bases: TGCGCCAGCAGCTTGCAGGGACAGGTATCCGGAAACACCATATATTTT.

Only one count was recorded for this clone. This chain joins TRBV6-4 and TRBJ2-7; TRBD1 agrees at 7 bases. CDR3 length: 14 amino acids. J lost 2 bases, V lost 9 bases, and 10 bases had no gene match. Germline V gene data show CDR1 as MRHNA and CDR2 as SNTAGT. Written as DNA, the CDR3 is TGTGCCAGTACTGGACAGGTATTAACCTACGAGCAGTACTTC. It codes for CASTGQVLTYEQYF.